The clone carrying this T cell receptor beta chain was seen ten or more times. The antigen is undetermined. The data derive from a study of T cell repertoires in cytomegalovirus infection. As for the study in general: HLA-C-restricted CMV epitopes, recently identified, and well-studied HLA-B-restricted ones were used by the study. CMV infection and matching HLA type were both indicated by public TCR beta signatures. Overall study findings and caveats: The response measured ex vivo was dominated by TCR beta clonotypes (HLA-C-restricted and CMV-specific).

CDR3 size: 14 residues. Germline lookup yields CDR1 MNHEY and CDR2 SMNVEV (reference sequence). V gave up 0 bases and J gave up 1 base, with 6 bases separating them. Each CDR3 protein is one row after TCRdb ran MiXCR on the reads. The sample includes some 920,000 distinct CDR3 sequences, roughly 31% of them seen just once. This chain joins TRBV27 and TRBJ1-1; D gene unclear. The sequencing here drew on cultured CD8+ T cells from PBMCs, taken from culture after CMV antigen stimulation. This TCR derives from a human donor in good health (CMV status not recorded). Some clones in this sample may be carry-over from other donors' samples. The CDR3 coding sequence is TGTGCCAGCAGTTTATCCGAGGGGAACACTGAAGCTTTCTTT. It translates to CASSLSEGNTEAFF.